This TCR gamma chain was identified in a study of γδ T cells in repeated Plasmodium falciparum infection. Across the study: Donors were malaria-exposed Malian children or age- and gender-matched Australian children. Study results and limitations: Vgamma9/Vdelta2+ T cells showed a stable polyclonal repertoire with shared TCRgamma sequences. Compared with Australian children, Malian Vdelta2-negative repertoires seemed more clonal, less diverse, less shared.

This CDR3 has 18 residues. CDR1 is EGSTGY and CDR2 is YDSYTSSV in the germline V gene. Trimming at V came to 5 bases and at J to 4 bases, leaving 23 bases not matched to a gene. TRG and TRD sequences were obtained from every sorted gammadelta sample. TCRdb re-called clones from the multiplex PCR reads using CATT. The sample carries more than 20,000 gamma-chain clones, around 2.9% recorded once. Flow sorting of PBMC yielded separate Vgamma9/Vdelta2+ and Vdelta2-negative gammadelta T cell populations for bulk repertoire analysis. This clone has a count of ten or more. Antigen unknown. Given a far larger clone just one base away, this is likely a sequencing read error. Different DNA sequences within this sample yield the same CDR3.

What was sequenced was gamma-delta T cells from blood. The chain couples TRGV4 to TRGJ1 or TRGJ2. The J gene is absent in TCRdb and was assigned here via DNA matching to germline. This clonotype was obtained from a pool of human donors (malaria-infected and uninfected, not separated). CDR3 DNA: TGTGCCACCTGGGGAGTGGGGGTTGATGGAGTGAACTATTATAAGAAACTCTTT. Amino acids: CATWGVGVDGVNYYKKLF.